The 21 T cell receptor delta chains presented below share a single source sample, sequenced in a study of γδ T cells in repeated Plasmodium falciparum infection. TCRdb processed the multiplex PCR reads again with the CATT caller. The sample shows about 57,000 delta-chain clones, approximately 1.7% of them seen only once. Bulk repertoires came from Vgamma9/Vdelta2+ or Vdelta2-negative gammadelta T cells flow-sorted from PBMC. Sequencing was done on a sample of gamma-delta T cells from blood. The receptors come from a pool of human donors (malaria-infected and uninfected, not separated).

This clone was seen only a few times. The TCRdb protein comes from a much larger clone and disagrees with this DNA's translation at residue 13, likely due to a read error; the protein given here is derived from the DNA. The CDR3 DNA sequence: TGTGCCTGTGACACCGTTCTTCGGCCTCATACTGGGAGATACGCCGCACCTAATAAACTCATCTTT. Translating it yields CACDTVLRPHTGRYAAPNKLIF. J is TRDJ1 and V is TRDV2; D possibly corresponds to TRDD3 (6 bases). TCRdb supplies no J gene; here it was assigned by aligning the nucleotide sequence to germline. V lost 0 bases and J lost 6, with 37 bases in between. The CDR3 has 22 residues. Germline V gene data show CDR1 as GEAIGNYY and CDR2 as EKD.

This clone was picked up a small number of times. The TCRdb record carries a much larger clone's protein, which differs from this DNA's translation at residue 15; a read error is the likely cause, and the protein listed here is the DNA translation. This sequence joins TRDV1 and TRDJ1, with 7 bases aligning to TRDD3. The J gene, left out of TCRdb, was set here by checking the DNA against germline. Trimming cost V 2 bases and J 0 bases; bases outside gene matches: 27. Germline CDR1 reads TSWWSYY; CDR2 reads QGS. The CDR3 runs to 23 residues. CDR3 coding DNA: TGTGCTCTTGGGGAAACTTCGGTTCTAGGGAGACTGGGGATTATTACGTACACCGATAAACTCATCTTT. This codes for CALGETSVLGRLGIITYTDKLIF.

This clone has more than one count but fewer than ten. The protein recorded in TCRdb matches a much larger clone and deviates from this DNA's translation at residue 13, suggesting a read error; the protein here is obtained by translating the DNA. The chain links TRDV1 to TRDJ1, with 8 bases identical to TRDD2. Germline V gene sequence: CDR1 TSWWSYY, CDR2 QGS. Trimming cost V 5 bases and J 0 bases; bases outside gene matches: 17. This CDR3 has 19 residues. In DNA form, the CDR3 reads TGTGCTCTTGGGATAGACTTCCTACTCCGACTTACTGACACCGATAAACTCATCTTT. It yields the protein CALGIDFLLRLTDTDKLIF.

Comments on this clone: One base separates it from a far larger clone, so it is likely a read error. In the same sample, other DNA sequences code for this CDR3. This CDR3 reads CALGVAFPTTNPYTDKLIF. DNA for the CDR3: TGTGCTCTTGGGGTTGCCTTCCCAACAACTAATCCCTACACCGATAAACTCATCTTT. The chain is built from TRDV1 and TRDJ1, with D perhaps TRDD2 (6 bases). The J gene comes from matching the DNA to germline here; TCRdb lacks it. Germline V gives CDR1 TSWWSYY, CDR2 QGS. CDR3 size: 19 residues. Trimming took off 4 bases at V and 0 bases at J, with 24 bases between the two ends.

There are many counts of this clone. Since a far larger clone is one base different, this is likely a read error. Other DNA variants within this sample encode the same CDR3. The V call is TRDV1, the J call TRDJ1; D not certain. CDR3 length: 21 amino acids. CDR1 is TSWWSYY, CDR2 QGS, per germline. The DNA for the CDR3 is TGTGCTCTTGGGGAAGCTACGTTTAGAGGGGTTTGGAGGGGCCAAAGCGATAAGCTCATCTTT. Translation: CALGEATFRGVWRGQSDKLIF.

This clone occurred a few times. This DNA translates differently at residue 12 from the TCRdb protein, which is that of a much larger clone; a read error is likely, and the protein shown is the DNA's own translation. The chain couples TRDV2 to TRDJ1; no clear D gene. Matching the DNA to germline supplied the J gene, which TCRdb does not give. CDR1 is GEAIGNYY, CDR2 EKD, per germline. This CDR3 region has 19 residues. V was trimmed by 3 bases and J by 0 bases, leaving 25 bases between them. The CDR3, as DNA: TGTGCCTGTGACCAGATCGGTACAGGGTGGGACTTGGACACCGATAAACTCATCTTT. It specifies CACDQIGTGWDLDTDKLIF.

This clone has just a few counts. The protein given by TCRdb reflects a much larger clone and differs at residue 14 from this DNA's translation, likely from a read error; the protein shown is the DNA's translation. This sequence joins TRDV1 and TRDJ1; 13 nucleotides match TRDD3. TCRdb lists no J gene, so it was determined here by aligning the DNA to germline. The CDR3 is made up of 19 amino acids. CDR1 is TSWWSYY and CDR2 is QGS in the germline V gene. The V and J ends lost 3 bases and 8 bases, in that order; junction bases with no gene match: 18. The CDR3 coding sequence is TGTGCTCTTGGGGATCCGTGGTCGGGTACTGGGGGATACGACGTAAAACTCATCTTT. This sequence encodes CALGDPWSGTGGYDVKLIF.

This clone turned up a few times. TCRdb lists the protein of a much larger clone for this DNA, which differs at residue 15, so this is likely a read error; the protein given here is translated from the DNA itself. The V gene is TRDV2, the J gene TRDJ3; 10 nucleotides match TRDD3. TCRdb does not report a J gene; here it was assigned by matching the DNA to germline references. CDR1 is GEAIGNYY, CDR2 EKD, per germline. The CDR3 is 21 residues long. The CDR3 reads CACDSSCTGGLVSWNTRQMFF. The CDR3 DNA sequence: TGTGCCTGTGACTCGTCCTGTACTGGGGGATTGGTCTCCTGGAACACCCGACAGATGTTTTTC.

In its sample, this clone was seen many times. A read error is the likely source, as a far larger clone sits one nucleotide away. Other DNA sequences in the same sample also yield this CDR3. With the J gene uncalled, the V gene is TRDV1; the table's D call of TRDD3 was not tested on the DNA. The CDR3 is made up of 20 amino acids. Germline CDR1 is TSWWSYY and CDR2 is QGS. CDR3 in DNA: TGTGCTCTTGGGGAGGTCACTATGACTGGGGATCCCGGTGGTGGAGCACAGCTCTTCTTT. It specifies CALGEVTMTGDPGGGAQLFF.

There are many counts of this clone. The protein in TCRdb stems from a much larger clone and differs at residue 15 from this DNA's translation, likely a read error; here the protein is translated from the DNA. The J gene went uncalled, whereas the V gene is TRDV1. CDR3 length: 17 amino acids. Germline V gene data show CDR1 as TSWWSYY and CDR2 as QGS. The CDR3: CALGVQPPASYTDKPIF. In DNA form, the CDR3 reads TGTGCTCTTGGGGTACAGCCTCCCGCCTCGTACACCGATAAACCCATCTTT.

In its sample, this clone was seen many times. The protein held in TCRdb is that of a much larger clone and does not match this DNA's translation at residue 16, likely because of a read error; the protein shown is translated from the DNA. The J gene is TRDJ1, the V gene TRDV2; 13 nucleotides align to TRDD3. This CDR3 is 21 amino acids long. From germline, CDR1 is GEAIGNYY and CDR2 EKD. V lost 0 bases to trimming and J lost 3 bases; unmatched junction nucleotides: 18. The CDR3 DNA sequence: TGTGCCTGTGACACCGTTACTGGGGGATACGCCGAGCGGAAGGACGCCGATAAACTCATCTTT. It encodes CACDTVTGGYAERKDADKLIF.

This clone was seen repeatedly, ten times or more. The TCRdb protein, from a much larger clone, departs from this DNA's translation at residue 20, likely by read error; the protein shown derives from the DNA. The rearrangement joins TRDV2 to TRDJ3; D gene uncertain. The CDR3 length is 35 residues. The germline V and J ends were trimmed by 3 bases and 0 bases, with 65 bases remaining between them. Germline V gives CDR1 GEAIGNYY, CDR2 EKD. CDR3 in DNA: TGTGCCTGTGACCCCCCGCGGTTGTGCCACGGCAAAGAATACACCTTGGCCAGGATTCCGTGGATTCAATCCATTAGCTCCTGGGACACCCGACAGATGTTTTTC. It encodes CACDPPRLCHGKEYTLARIPWIQSISSWDTRQMFF.

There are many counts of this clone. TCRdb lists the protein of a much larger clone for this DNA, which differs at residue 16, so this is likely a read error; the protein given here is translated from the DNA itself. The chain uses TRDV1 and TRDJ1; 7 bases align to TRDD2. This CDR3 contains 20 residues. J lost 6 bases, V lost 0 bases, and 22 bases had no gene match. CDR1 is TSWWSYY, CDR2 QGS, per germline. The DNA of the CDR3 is TGTGCTCTTGGGGAACTTTCCTACTCCACAAGGGATCCAAAGGCCTATAAACTCATCTTT. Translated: CALGELSYSTRDPKAYKLIF.

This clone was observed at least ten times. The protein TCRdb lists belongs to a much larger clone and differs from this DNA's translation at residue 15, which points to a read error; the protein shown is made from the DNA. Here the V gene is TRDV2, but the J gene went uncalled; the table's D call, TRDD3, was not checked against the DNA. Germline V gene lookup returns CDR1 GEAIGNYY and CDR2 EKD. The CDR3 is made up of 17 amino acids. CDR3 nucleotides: TGTGCCTGTGACACCCTAGCCCGGGGGGATAACACCGATAAACCCATCTTT. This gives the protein CACDTLARGDNTDKPIF.

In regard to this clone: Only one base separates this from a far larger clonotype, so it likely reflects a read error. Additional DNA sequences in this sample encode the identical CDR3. The CDR3 protein is CALGEPKTHPRPPWGIWDYTDKLIF. The CDR3 region has the DNA TGTGCTCTCGGGGAACCAAAGACCCATCCTCGTCCCCCGTGGGGGATTTGGGACTACACCGATAAACTCATCTTT. This sequence joins TRDV1 and TRDJ1; 8 nucleotides agree with TRDD3. The CDR3 runs 25 residues. Germline loops: CDR1 TSWWSYY, CDR2 QGS.

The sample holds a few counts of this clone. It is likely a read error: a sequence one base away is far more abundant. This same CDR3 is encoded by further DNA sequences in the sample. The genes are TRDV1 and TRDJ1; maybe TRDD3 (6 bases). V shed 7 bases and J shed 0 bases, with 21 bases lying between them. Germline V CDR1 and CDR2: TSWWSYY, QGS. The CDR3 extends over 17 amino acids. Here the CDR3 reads CALASEGDRRYTDKLIF. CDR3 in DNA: TGTGCTCTTGCTTCCGAGGGGGACCGACGATACACCGATAAACTCATCTTT.

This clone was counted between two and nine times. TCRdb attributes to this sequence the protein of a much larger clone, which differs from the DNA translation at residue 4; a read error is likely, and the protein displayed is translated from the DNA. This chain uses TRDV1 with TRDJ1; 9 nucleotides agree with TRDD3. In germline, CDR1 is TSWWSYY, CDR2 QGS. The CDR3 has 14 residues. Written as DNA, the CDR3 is TGTGCTCTTGAGGAACACCTGGGGGATTCGGTGCTCATCTTT. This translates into CALEEHLGDSVLIF.

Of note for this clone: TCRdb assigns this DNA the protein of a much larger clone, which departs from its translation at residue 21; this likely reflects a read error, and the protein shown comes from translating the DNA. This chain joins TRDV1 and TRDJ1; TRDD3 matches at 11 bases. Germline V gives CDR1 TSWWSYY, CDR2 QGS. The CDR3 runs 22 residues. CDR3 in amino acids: CALGDHTYSLYWGIALHDKLTF. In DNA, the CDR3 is TGTGCTCTTGGGGACCATACTTATTCCTTGTACTGGGGGATAGCGCTACACGATAAACTCACCTTT.

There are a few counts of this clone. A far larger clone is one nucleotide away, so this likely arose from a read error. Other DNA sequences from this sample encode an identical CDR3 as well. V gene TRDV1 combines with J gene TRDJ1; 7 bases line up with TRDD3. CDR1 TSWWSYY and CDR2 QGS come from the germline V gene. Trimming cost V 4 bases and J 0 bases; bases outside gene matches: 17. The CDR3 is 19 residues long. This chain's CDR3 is CALGGGVLRIRSYTDKLIF. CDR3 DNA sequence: TGTGCTCTTGGGGGGGGTGTCCTCAGGATACGCTCGTACACCGATAAACTCATCTTT.

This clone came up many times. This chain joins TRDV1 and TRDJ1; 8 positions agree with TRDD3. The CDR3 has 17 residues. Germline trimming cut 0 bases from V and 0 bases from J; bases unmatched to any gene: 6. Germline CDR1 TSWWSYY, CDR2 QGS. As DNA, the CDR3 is TGTGCTCTTGGGGAACTGTGGTTACTGGGGGACACCGATAAACTCATCTTT. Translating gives CALGELWLLGDTDKLIF.

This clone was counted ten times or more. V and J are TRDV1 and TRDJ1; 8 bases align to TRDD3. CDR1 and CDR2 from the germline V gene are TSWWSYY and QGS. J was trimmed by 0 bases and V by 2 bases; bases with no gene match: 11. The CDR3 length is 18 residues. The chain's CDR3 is CALGERPRILGDTDKLIF. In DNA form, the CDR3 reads TGTGCTCTTGGGGAAAGACCACGAATACTGGGGGACACCGATAAACTCATCTTT.